The entry below gives a single TCR beta chain sequence along with its context. The target antigen is unknown. These data belong to a study of cytomegalovirus exposure and HLA in healthy donors. Primers included in the PCR were 60 Vbeta and 13 Jbeta primers. Using immunoSEQ multiplex PCR, the repertoire was profiled, and TCRdb retains in-frame clones only, with some absent. In the table there are 150,000 to 200,000 clones, around 81% of which are singletons. The CDR3 covers 15 residues. Looked up from germline, CDR1 is KGHSH and CDR2 is LQKENI. The V and J ends lost 0 bases and 2 bases, in that order; junction bases with no gene match: 1. Whole-study results and caveats: Donor immune exposure was known only as CMV serostatus. In vitro, three CMV-associated chains proved specific for CMV antigens.

The receptor's source is a woman aged 40 to 55 in good health and CMV-seronegative. The gene calls are TRBV18 and TRBJ2-1, with 7 bases lining up with TRBD2. The sample consisted of PBMCs. CDR3 sequence: CASSPPAGAYNEQFF. The CDR3 bases are TGTGCCAGCTCACCACCGGCGGGAGCCTACAATGAGCAGTTCTTC. Looking up the rest from reference TRBV18 and TRBJ2-1 gives the full variable domain: NAGVMQNPRHLVRRRGQEARLRCSPMKGHSHVYWYRQLPEEGLKFMVYLQKENIIDESGMPKERFSAEFPKEGPSILRIQQVVRGDSAAYFCASSPPAGAYNEQFFGPGTRLTVL.